This TCR beta chain derives from a study of early T cells in non-severe SARS-CoV-2 infection. Study-level information: Sequenced material consisted of bulk RNA (from unsorted whole blood), and chains were unpaired.

Trimming removed 5 bases from V and 7 bases from J, with 12 bases in between. Germline lookup yields CDR1 SGHAT and CDR2 FQNNGV. This CDR3 is 14 amino acids long. Notes on the study in general: Lookups in VDJdb leaned toward anti-spike CD8 responses and missed private and CD4 specificities.

Individual cDNA molecules were tagged with unique molecular identifiers, the study reported. TCRdb recomputed calls from the 5' RACE reads with MiXCR, one row per CDR3 protein. The data contain around 55,000 distinct CDR3 sequences, about 15% of them singletons. To note about this clonotype: Antigen specificity is unknown.

The receptor comes from an adult who was a healthcare worker with PCR-confirmed SARS-CoV-2 infection or an uninfected control (not recorded which). This specimen consisted of whole blood, obtained at baseline. This sequence joins TRBV11-2 and TRBJ1-6; D perhaps matches TRBD1 (6 bases). CDR3 DNA: TGTGCCAGCAGCGAACGGACAGTAAATTCACCCCTCCACTTT. Translating gives CASSERTVNSPLHF.